Listed below are T cell receptor beta chains from one sample, sequenced in a study of identical twins. MiXCR was run by TCRdb on the 5' RACE reads, yielding one entry per CDR3 protein. Among some 590,000 distinct CDR3 sequences listed, 9.6% were seen once. This same sample was also taken into another study, of yellow fever vaccine responses in identical twins.

The sample taken for sequencing was PBMCs. These TCRs come from a woman aged 18-35 years in good health. Each CDR3 is given with its conserved first and last residue. The order of the fields is D gene, V gene, J gene, clone size, CDR3 protein, CDR3 DNA. A D gene is named only where the DNA matches it firmly. Some rows have no size entry. The others give once, few or many, or a class for an expanded clone.

D gene: TRBD1
V gene: TRBV6-5
J gene: TRBJ2-3
clone size: few
CDR3 protein: CASSYRDRGAPDTQYF
CDR3 DNA: TGTGCCAGCAGTTACCGGGACAGGGGGGCCCCGGATACGCAGTATTTT

D gene: TRBD2
V gene: TRBV10-3
J gene: TRBJ2-5
clone size: -
CDR3 protein: CAISARLAGDLETQYF
CDR3 DNA: TGTGCCATCAGTGCAAGACTAGCGGGAGATCTAGAGACCCAGTACTTC

D gene: TRBD2
V gene: TRBV11-2
J gene: TRBJ2-2
clone size: -
CDR3 protein: CASSLELAGGLGTGELFF
CDR3 DNA: TGTGCCAGCAGCTTAGAACTAGCGGGAGGGCTGGGAACCGGGGAGCTGTTTTTT

D gene: -
V gene: TRBV6-6
J gene: TRBJ2-1
clone size: -
CDR3 protein: CASTDLLRNEQFF
CDR3 DNA: TGTGCCAGCACCGACTTGCTACGCAATGAGCAGTTCTTC

D gene: TRBD2
V gene: TRBV6-1
J gene: TRBJ2-1
clone size: few
CDR3 protein: CASRGLAFGNEQFF
CDR3 DNA: TGTGCCAGCAGGGGACTAGCGTTCGGGAATGAGCAGTTCTTC

D gene: -
V gene: TRBV20-1
J gene: TRBJ2-3
clone size: -
CDR3 protein: CSARVADSTDTQYF
CDR3 DNA: TGCAGTGCTAGAGTCGCCGATAGCACAGATACGCAGTATTTT

D gene: -
V gene: TRBV7-3
J gene: TRBJ2-2
clone size: few
CDR3 protein: CASSLTLTGEEAGELFF
CDR3 DNA: TGTGCCAGCAGCTTAACCCTAACAGGGGAGGAGGCCGGGGAGCTGTTTTTT

D gene: -
V gene: TRBV10-3
J gene: TRBJ2-2
clone size: few
CDR3 protein: CATSPGLNTGELFF
CDR3 DNA: TGTGCCACGTCACCGGGCCTGAACACCGGGGAGCTGTTTTTT

D gene: -
V gene: TRBV7-8
J gene: TRBJ2-5
clone size: -
CDR3 protein: CASSFRGGKETQYF
CDR3 DNA: TGTGCCAGCAGCTTCCGTGGGGGCAAAGAGACCCAGTACTTC

D gene: -
V gene: TRBV18
J gene: TRBJ1-1
clone size: many
CDR3 protein: CASSPSSPPASIEAFF
CDR3 DNA: TGTGCCAGCTCACCCTCATCCCCGCCCGCCAGCATTGAAGCTTTCTTT

D gene: TRBD2
V gene: TRBV29-1
J gene: TRBJ2-1
clone size: many
CDR3 protein: CSVSTSGGANEQFF
CDR3 DNA: TGCAGCGTATCGACTAGCGGGGGGGCGAATGAGCAGTTCTTC

D gene: TRBD2
V gene: TRBV11-2
J gene: TRBJ2-4
clone size: -
CDR3 protein: CASSLVPGTSGRGNIQYF
CDR3 DNA: TGTGCCAGCAGCTTAGTCCCTGGGACTAGCGGGAGGGGAAACATTCAGTACTTC

D gene: TRBD1
V gene: TRBV20-1
J gene: TRBJ2-3
clone size: -
CDR3 protein: CSAREGGTGTDTQYF
CDR3 DNA: TGCAGTGCTAGAGAGGGGGGGACAGGGACAGATACGCAGTATTTT

D gene: TRBD2
V gene: TRBV12-3/TRBV12-4
J gene: TRBJ2-1
clone size: many
CDR3 protein: CASSLTESGTSGRALFLDEQFF
CDR3 DNA: TGTGCCAGCAGTTTAACCGAATCCGGGACTAGCGGGAGGGCTCTCTTTCTGGATGAGCAGTTCTTC

D gene: -
V gene: TRBV6-5
J gene: TRBJ2-7
clone size: -
CDR3 protein: CASSYSESYEQYF
CDR3 DNA: TGTGCCAGCAGTTACTCGGAGAGCTACGAGCAGTACTTC

D gene: -
V gene: TRBV4-1
J gene: TRBJ2-1
clone size: many
CDR3 protein: CASSQDSTTAGSYNEQFF
CDR3 DNA: TGCGCCAGCAGCCAAGATTCAACCACAGCGGGCTCCTACAATGAGCAGTTCTTC

D gene: TRBD1
V gene: TRBV7-8
J gene: TRBJ2-7
clone size: -
CDR3 protein: CASSSEGTAIYEQYF
CDR3 DNA: TGTGCCAGCAGCTCCGAGGGGACAGCCATTTACGAGCAGTACTTC

D gene: -
V gene: TRBV28
J gene: TRBJ2-7
clone size: few
CDR3 protein: CASSKKDFWATPYEQYF
CDR3 DNA: TGTGCCAGCAGTAAAAAAGATTTCTGGGCAACCCCCTACGAGCAGTACTTC

D gene: TRBD1
V gene: TRBV12-3/TRBV12-4
J gene: TRBJ2-7
clone size: many
CDR3 protein: CASSLGQGVHEQYF
CDR3 DNA: TGTGCCAGCAGTTTAGGTCAGGGGGTCCACGAGCAGTACTTC

D gene: -
V gene: TRBV15
J gene: TRBJ2-5
clone size: -
CDR3 protein: CATSRNSQETQYF
CDR3 DNA: TGTGCCACCAGCAGAAATTCCCAAGAGACCCAGTACTTC

D gene: -
V gene: TRBV20-1
J gene: TRBJ2-7
clone size: many
CDR3 protein: CSARDLREATSYHEQYF
CDR3 DNA: TGCAGTGCTAGAGATCTCCGGGAAGCAACATCTTACCACGAGCAGTACTTC

D gene: -
V gene: TRBV6-6
J gene: TRBJ2-7
clone size: many
CDR3 protein: CASSYAGFYEQYF
CDR3 DNA: TGTGCCAGCAGTTACGCAGGGTTCTACGAGCAGTACTTC

D gene: -
V gene: TRBV6-2/TRBV6-3
J gene: TRBJ2-1
clone size: -
CDR3 protein: CASSYLPGARNYNEQFF
CDR3 DNA: TGTGCCAGCAGTTACCTGCCAGGGGCCAGGAACTACAATGAGCAGTTCTTC

D gene: TRBD2
V gene: TRBV4-1
J gene: TRBJ2-7
clone size: many
CDR3 protein: CASSQDEGRTSGSYEQYF
CDR3 DNA: TGCGCCAGCAGCCAAGATGAAGGGAGGACTAGCGGGAGCTACGAGCAGTACTTC

D gene: -
V gene: TRBV28
J gene: TRBJ2-5
clone size: few
CDR3 protein: CASSSSYRDNQETQYF
CDR3 DNA: TGTGCCAGCAGTTCTAGTTACCGGGACAACCAAGAGACCCAGTACTTC

D gene: TRBD1
V gene: TRBV5-6
J gene: TRBJ2-7
clone size: -
CDR3 protein: CASSLLVTGARSYEQYF
CDR3 DNA: TGTGCCAGCAGCTTGTTGGTGACAGGGGCCCGCTCCTACGAGCAGTACTTC

D gene: -
V gene: TRBV4-2
J gene: TRBJ2-7
clone size: -
CDR3 protein: CASSQAATTSHEQYF
CDR3 DNA: TGTGCCAGCAGCCAAGCCGCGACGACATCCCACGAGCAGTACTTC

D gene: -
V gene: TRBV2
J gene: TRBJ1-3
clone size: -
CDR3 protein: CASSDAPGNSGNTIYF
CDR3 DNA: TGTGCCAGCAGTGACGCGCCGGGGAACTCTGGAAACACCATATATTTT

D gene: -
V gene: TRBV15
J gene: TRBJ1-2
clone size: -
CDR3 protein: CATSRDVSGGTSGYTF
CDR3 DNA: TGTGCCACCAGCAGAGATGTGTCCGGTGGTACGAGCGGCTACACCTTC

D gene: -
V gene: TRBV6-6
J gene: TRBJ2-7
clone size: -
CDR3 protein: CAVRGDVYEQYF
CDR3 DNA: TGTGCCGTCAGGGGTGATGTTTACGAGCAGTACTTC

D gene: TRBD2
V gene: TRBV7-6
J gene: TRBJ2-3
clone size: -
CDR3 protein: CASSSSGGLADTQYF
CDR3 DNA: TGTGCCAGCAGCTCTAGCGGGGGTTTGGCAGATACGCAGTATTTT

D gene: -
V gene: TRBV5-4
J gene: TRBJ1-2
clone size: -
CDR3 protein: CASRKGTGREGGYTF
CDR3 DNA: TGTGCCAGCAGGAAGGGGACGGGACGAGAGGGTGGCTACACCTTC

D gene: -
V gene: TRBV30
J gene: TRBJ2-5
clone size: few
CDR3 protein: CAWSNNPQAQYF
CDR3 DNA: TGTGCCTGGAGTAACAACCCACAGGCCCAGTACTTC

D gene: TRBD1
V gene: TRBV5-1
J gene: TRBJ2-2
clone size: many
CDR3 protein: CASSLRQGSTGELFF
CDR3 DNA: TGCGCCAGCAGCTTACGACAGGGGTCCACCGGGGAGCTGTTTTTT

D gene: -
V gene: TRBV20-1
J gene: TRBJ1-6
clone size: -
CDR3 protein: CSARLIPNSPLHF
CDR3 DNA: TGCAGTGCTAGACTGATACCCAATTCACCCCTCCACTTT

D gene: -
V gene: TRBV6-5
J gene: TRBJ1-1
clone size: many
CDR3 protein: CASRWGTEAFF
CDR3 DNA: TGTGCCAGCAGATGGGGCACTGAAGCTTTCTTT

D gene: -
V gene: TRBV29-1
J gene: TRBJ1-3
clone size: -
CDR3 protein: CSTQPETARGNTIYF
CDR3 DNA: TGCAGCACACAGCCAGAGACAGCCAGGGGAAACACCATATATTTT

D gene: -
V gene: TRBV28
J gene: TRBJ2-7
clone size: few
CDR3 protein: CASRQDIYEQYF
CDR3 DNA: TGTGCCAGCAGACAGGATATCTACGAGCAGTACTTC

D gene: -
V gene: TRBV20-1
J gene: TRBJ2-1
clone size: many
CDR3 protein: CSARDLQGRQVMNEQFF
CDR3 DNA: TGCAGTGCTAGAGATCTCCAAGGACGACAGGTGATGAATGAGCAGTTCTTC

D gene: -
V gene: TRBV7-9
J gene: TRBJ1-5
clone size: many
CDR3 protein: CASSLADGQPQHF
CDR3 DNA: TGTGCCAGCAGCTTAGCGGATGGTCAGCCCCAGCATTTT

D gene: TRBD1
V gene: TRBV10-3
J gene: TRBJ2-5
clone size: few
CDR3 protein: CAISESGQAGRETQYF
CDR3 DNA: TGTGCCATCAGTGAGAGTGGACAGGCTGGGAGAGAGACCCAGTACTTC

D gene: -
V gene: TRBV5-1
J gene: TRBJ2-7
clone size: -
CDR3 protein: CASSLGQQNVEQYF
CDR3 DNA: TGCGCCAGCAGCTTAGGACAGCAAAACGTCGAGCAGTACTTC

D gene: -
V gene: TRBV7-9
J gene: TRBJ2-7
clone size: -
CDR3 protein: CASSLGPFYEQYF
CDR3 DNA: TGTGCCAGCAGCCTTGGCCCCTTCTACGAGCAGTACTTC

D gene: -
V gene: TRBV5-3
J gene: TRBJ2-4
clone size: -
CDR3 protein: CARSLGACIQYF
CDR3 DNA: TGTGCCAGAAGCTTGGGGGCTTGCATTCAGTACTTC

D gene: TRBD1
V gene: TRBV18
J gene: TRBJ1-5
clone size: many
CDR3 protein: CASSGQGDSNQPQHF
CDR3 DNA: TGTGCCAGCTCAGGACAGGGGGATAGCAATCAGCCCCAGCATTTT

D gene: -
V gene: TRBV12-3/TRBV12-4
J gene: TRBJ1-1
clone size: many
CDR3 protein: CASSWGRTEAFF
CDR3 DNA: TGTGCCAGCAGTTGGGGCAGGACTGAAGCTTTCTTT

D gene: -
V gene: TRBV20-1
J gene: TRBJ1-2
clone size: -
CDR3 protein: CSARRDIPRDYGYTF
CDR3 DNA: TGCAGTGCTAGACGCGACATCCCAAGGGACTATGGCTACACCTTC

D gene: TRBD2
V gene: TRBV7-9
J gene: TRBJ2-5
clone size: many
CDR3 protein: CASSPTSGQETQYF
CDR3 DNA: TGTGCCAGCAGCCCGACTAGCGGACAAGAGACCCAGTACTTC

D gene: -
V gene: TRBV12-3/TRBV12-4
J gene: TRBJ2-1
clone size: few
CDR3 protein: CASSVHRGGLANEQFF
CDR3 DNA: TGTGCCAGCAGTGTTCACAGGGGGGGACTAGCCAATGAGCAGTTCTTC

D gene: TRBD2
V gene: TRBV2
J gene: TRBJ2-3
clone size: -
CDR3 protein: CASGERTSGTDTQYF
CDR3 DNA: TGTGCCAGCGGTGAACGGACTAGCGGGACAGATACGCAGTATTTT

D gene: TRBD2
V gene: TRBV20-1
J gene: TRBJ2-3
clone size: -
CDR3 protein: CSAPGTSGADPDTQYF
CDR3 DNA: TGCAGTGCTCCCGGGACTAGCGGGGCCGATCCAGATACGCAGTATTTT

D gene: TRBD1
V gene: TRBV6-1
J gene: TRBJ2-3
clone size: few
CDR3 protein: CASRPGQGRTDTQYF
CDR3 DNA: TGTGCCAGCAGGCCGGGACAGGGACGCACAGATACGCAGTATTTT

D gene: TRBD2
V gene: TRBV20-1
J gene: TRBJ2-1
clone size: many
CDR3 protein: CSAPVRLAGNNEQFF
CDR3 DNA: TGCAGTGCGCCTGTAAGACTAGCGGGTAACAATGAGCAGTTCTTC

D gene: TRBD2
V gene: TRBV11-2
J gene: TRBJ2-1
clone size: many
CDR3 protein: CASSSSMGGNEQFF
CDR3 DNA: TGTGCCAGCAGCTCCAGCATGGGGGGGAATGAGCAGTTCTTC

D gene: TRBD2
V gene: TRBV11-1
J gene: TRBJ2-7
clone size: few
CDR3 protein: CASSIPGLAAEQYF
CDR3 DNA: TGTGCCAGCAGCATACCGGGACTAGCAGCCGAGCAGTACTTC

D gene: -
V gene: TRBV2
J gene: TRBJ2-2
clone size: -
CDR3 protein: CASTETGELFF
CDR3 DNA: TGTGCCAGCACGGAAACCGGGGAGCTGTTTTTT